The text below deals with one TCR beta chain. Antigen specificity is unknown. The entry originates in a study of cytomegalovirus exposure and HLA in healthy donors. Though probably carrying unrecorded immune exposures, donors were nominally healthy at sampling. Primers: 60 Vbeta forward and 13 Jbeta reverse. Measured with immunoSEQ multiplex PCR; TCRdb has only the in-frame clones, and not every one. The repertoire holds about 82,000 clones, around 76% seen once, with around 6.4% in the top ten. The study, taken as a whole, reports: Productive rates of about 90% or about 30% were seen for most TCR beta V segments in an earlier analysis.

The receptor comes from a woman in her forties or fifties in good health and CMV-seropositive. Sequencing was performed on PBMCs.

CDR3 amino acids: CATRTGDQPQHF. In DNA, the CDR3 is TGCGCCACCCGCACAGGAGATCAGCCCCAGCATTTT. The chain links TRBV10-2 to TRBJ1-5; possible D gene TRBD1, 5 bases. The CDR3 runs 12 residues. Looked up from germline, CDR1 is WSHSY and CDR2 is SAAADI. V lost 10 bases to trimming and J lost 5 bases, with 12 bases between them.